This TCR beta chain was sequenced for a study of blood T cell repertoires in COVID-19. Study-level background: Sources were T cells, B-cell-depleted T cells, or PBMCs; the material itself was cDNA or gDNA.

The CDR3 spans 17 residues. V lost 2 bases to trimming and J lost 4 bases; unmatched junction nucleotides: 11. Germline V gene sequence: CDR1 LNHDA, CDR2 SQIVND (reference sequence). Method: immunoSEQ multiplex PCR; TCRdb's copy keeps in-frame clones and lacks some. Seen here are roughly 200,000 clones, around 85% observed once, and the top ten hold approximately 11%. The TCR comes from a human donor with active or convalescent COVID-19. The donor label of this sample is uncertain. Sequences were obtained from peripheral blood. The chain couples TRBV19 to TRBJ2-7, with 10 bases that match TRBD1. The CDR3 region is CASSIRSGTGEGYEQYF. The DNA of the CDR3 is TGTGCCAGTAGTATAAGGTCAGGGACAGGGGAAGGGTACGAGCAGTACTTC.